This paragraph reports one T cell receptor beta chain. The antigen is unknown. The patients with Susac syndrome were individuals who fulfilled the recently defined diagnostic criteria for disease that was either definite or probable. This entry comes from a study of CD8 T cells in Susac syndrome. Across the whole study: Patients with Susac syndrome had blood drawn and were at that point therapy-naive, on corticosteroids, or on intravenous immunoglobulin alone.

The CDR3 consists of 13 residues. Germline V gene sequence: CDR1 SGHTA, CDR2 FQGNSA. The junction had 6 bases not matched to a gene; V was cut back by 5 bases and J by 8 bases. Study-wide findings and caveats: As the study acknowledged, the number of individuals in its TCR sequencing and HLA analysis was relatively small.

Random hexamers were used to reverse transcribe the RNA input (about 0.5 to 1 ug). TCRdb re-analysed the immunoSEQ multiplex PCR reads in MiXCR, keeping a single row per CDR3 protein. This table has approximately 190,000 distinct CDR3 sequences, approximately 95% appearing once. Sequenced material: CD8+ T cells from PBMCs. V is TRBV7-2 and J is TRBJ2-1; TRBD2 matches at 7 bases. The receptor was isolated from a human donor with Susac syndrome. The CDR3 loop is CASSLGLVDEQFF. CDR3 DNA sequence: TGTGCCAGCAGCCTAGGACTAGTTGATGAGCAGTTCTTC.